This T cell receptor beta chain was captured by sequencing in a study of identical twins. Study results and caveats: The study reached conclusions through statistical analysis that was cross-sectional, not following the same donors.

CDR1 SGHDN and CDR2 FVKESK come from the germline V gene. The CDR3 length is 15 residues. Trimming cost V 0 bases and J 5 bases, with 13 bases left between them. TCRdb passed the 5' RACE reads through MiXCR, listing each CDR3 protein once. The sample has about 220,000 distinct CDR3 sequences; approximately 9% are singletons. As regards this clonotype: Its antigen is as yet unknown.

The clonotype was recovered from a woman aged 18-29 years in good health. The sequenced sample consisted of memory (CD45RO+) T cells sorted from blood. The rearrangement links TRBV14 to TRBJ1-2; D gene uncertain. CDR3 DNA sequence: TGTGCCAGCAGCCAAGATCTCGTTTCGATTTATGGCTACACCTTC. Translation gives CASSQDLVSIYGYTF.